What follows are 20 T cell receptor beta chains derived from one specimen sequenced in a study of vaccination effects on CD4 cells after COVID-19. These receptors have no known antigen. Clones were read by immunoSEQ multiplex PCR, and TCRdb kept only the in-frame ones, dropping some. The table records 65,000 to 90,000 clones, around 73% of them present only once. Cells that had been cultured for 10 days were the source of isolated CD4+ T cells. The vaccine given was either BNT162b2 or mRNA-1273, in two doses. Sequencing was performed on CD4+ T cells from PBMCs cultured without peptide, taken after COVID-19 vaccination. Every receptor here comes from a human donor who received a COVID-19 vaccine.

The CDR3 protein is CASSSPRAGDTIYF. The DNA of the CDR3 is TGTGCCAGCAGTTCCCCCAGGGCCGGGGACACCATATATTTT. V gene TRBV6-5 combines with J gene TRBJ1-3; the D gene is possibly TRBD1 (5 bases). The germline gives CDR1 MNHEY, CDR2 SVGAGI. CDR3 length: 14 residues. V was cut by 4 bases and J by 8 bases, with 15 bases left in between.

This clone was detected only a few times. The rearrangement links TRBV5-1 to TRBJ1-5, with TRBD1 matching over 7 bases. The CDR3 contains 14 residues. Germline lookup yields CDR1 SGHRS and CDR2 YFSETQ. After removal of 5 bases from V and 7 bases from J, the junction contained 9 bases not matched to a gene. The CDR3 spells CASRQGTSEQPQHF. For the CDR3, the DNA is TGCGCCAGCAGACAGGGGACATCGGAGCAGCCCCAGCATTTT.

The chain carries TRBV24-1 and TRBJ2-2, with no clear D. CDR3 length: 14 residues. V was shortened by 5 bases and J by 4 bases, with 10 bases between the two germline ends. The germline gives CDR1 KGHDR, CDR2 SFDVKD. Here the CDR3 DNA reads TGTGCCACCAGTGGGGCCTTGGGCACCGGGGAGCTGTTTTTT. Translated: CATSGALGTGELFF.

The chain is built from TRBV5-4 and TRBJ2-5; D gene unclear. The germline V and J ends were trimmed by 3 bases and 0 bases, with 6 bases remaining between them. CDR3 length equals 13 residues. Germline V gene lookup returns CDR1 SGHNT and CDR2 YYREEE (reference sequence). The CDR3 coding sequence is TGTGCCAGCAGCTCCGCAGACCAAGAGACCCAGTACTTC. Translated: CASSSADQETQYF.

CDR3 sequence (DNA): TGTGCCAGCCCTTGGGGGGTCTACTCTGGTGGCACAGATACGCAGTATTTT. Translation: CASPWGVYSGGTDTQYF. This chain uses TRBV5-8 with TRBJ2-3; tentatively, D is TRBD2 (6 bases). Germline V lookup: CDR1 SGHTS, CDR2 YDEGEE. V was shortened by 7 bases and J by 1 base, with 22 bases between the two germline ends. This CDR3 is built from 17 residues.

The rearrangement uses TRBV7-6 and TRBJ2-1, with D tentatively TRBD1 (5 bases). This CDR3 contains 14 residues. V dropped 3 bases and J dropped 7 bases, with 13 bases sitting between them. Germline V lookup: CDR1 SGHVS, CDR2 FNYEAQ. CDR3 loop: CASSFQGNLNEQFF. CDR3 DNA sequence: TGTGCCAGCAGCTTCCAGGGAAATCTAAATGAGCAGTTCTTC. Together with reference TRBV7-6 and TRBJ2-1, the CDR3 gives the full variable domain: GAGVSQSPRYKVTKRGQDVALRCDPISGHVSLYWYRQALGQGPEFLTYFNYEAQQDKSGLPNDRFSAERPEGSISTLTIQRTEQRDSAMYRCASSFQGNLNEQFFGPGTRLTVL.

This clone was detected once. The chain is built from TRBV18 and TRBJ2-7, with D unresolved. Germline V gene lookup returns CDR1 KGHSH and CDR2 LQKENI. V gave up 8 bases and J gave up 5 bases, with 13 bases separating them. The CDR3 contains 12 residues. The CDR3, as DNA: TGTGCCAGCCCCGAAAGCCAGGACGAGCAGTACGTC. Translated, it gives CASPESQDEQYV.

This chain links TRBV6-5 with TRBJ1-1; D is possibly TRBD1 (5 bases). V shed 6 bases and J shed 4 bases, with 9 bases lying between them. CDR1 is MNHEY and CDR2 is SVGAGI in the germline V gene. This CDR3 is 12 amino acids long. In DNA form, the CDR3 reads TGTGCCAGCAGAGCGGGGGTCACTGAAGCTTTCTTT. This translates into CASRAGVTEAFF.

This chain links TRBV2 with TRBJ1-1, with D possibly matching TRBD1 (5 bases). Germline V gives CDR1 SNHLY, CDR2 FYNNEI. The CDR3 runs 14 residues. V lost 7 bases to trimming and J lost 4 bases, with 16 bases between them. The CDR3 DNA reads as TGTGCCAGCAATCTCAGGGTTGGAGGCACTGAAGCTTTCTTT. It encodes CASNLRVGGTEAFF.

This clone showed up just a few times. CDR3 amino acids: CATSDLRSNQPQHF. The CDR3 DNA reads as TGTGCCACCAGTGATCTTAGAAGCAATCAGCCCCAGCATTTT. V usage is TRBV24-1 and J usage is TRBJ1-5; D gene unclear. Trimming pared 3 bases from V and 1 base from J, leaving 6 bases between. The CDR3 is 14 amino acids. Germline CDR1 reads KGHDR; CDR2 reads SFDVKD.

The chain links TRBV7-9 to TRBJ2-5, with TRBD1 identical over 7 bases. CDR3 length: 14 residues. With 3 bases clipped from V and 3 bases from J, the junction kept 4 bases outside the gene matches. CDR1 is SEHNR and CDR2 is FQNEAQ in the germline V gene (reference sequence). CDR3 amino acids: CASSLGTEKETQYF. CDR3 DNA: TGTGCCAGCAGCTTGGGGACAGAGAAAGAGACCCAGTACTTC.

This clone was found once. This chain joins TRBV5-6 and TRBJ2-7; D unclear. Looked up from germline, CDR1 is SGHDT and CDR2 is YYEEEE. This CDR3 contains 15 residues. Trimming took off 1 base at V and 3 bases at J, with 14 bases between the two ends. CDR3 loop: CASSLYGYTNYEQYV. The CDR3 DNA reads as TGTGCCAGCAGCTTGTATGGTTATACTAACTACGAGCAGTACGTC.

The chain couples TRBV20-1 to TRBJ2-2, with D unresolved. The CDR3 spans 13 residues. Germline CDR1 and CDR2: DFQATT and SNEGSKA (reference sequence). Trimming cost V 3 bases and J 2 bases, with 7 bases left between them. CDR3 loop: CSASGFNTGELFF. CDR3 in DNA: TGCAGTGCTAGTGGCTTCAACACCGGGGAGCTGTTTTTT.

The chain carries TRBV6-5 and TRBJ2-7; possible D gene TRBD1, 5 bases. V was pared by 6 bases and J by 6 bases, with 18 bases between. The germline CDR1 and CDR2 sequences are MNHEY and SVGAGI. CDR3 length: 14 amino acids. The chain's CDR3 is CASSPAGSPLEQYV. The CDR3 DNA sequence: TGTGCCAGCAGCCCCGCAGGGTCTCCCCTCGAGCAGTACGTC.

This chain connects TRBV7-9 to TRBJ2-1; 7 bases are shared with TRBD1. This CDR3 region has 15 residues. The trim removed 5 bases at V and 4 bases at J, leaving 8 bases unmatched. CDR1 and CDR2 from the germline V gene are SEHNR and FQNEAQ (reference sequence). CDR3 amino acids: CASSKGAGGYNEQFF. In DNA form, the CDR3 reads TGTGCCAGCAGCAAAGGGGCAGGGGGATACAATGAGCAGTTCTTC.

The chain recombines TRBV3-1 (or the pseudogene TRBV3-2) with TRBJ2-1; the match to TRBD2 covers 10 bases. Germline CDR1 is LGHDT and CDR2 is YNNKEL (reference sequence). The V gene end was trimmed by 1 base and the J gene end by 7 bases; junction bases not matched to a gene: 4. The CDR3 has 15 amino acids. Written as DNA, the CDR3 is TGTGCCAGCAGCCAAGGAGCGGGGGGGCCGAATGAGCAGTTCTTC. This codes for CASSQGAGGPNEQFF.

As concerns this clone: The sample holds other DNA sequences that translate to the same CDR3. The rearrangement uses TRBV5-1 and TRBJ2-1; TRBD2 aligns across 10 bases. The CDR3 is 15 residues long. The germline gives CDR1 SGHRS, CDR2 YFSETQ. The junction had 5 bases not matched to a gene; V was cut back by 1 base and J by 7 bases. The CDR3 region has the DNA TGCGCCAGCAGCTTGCCTAGCGGGGGAGCAAATGAGCAGTTCTTC. Protein sequence: CASSLPSGGANEQFF.

This clone was observed a handful of times. This sequence joins TRBV18 and TRBJ1-1, with D possibly matching TRBD1 (5 bases). Germline CDR1 and CDR2: KGHSH and LQKENI. The CDR3 loop spans 15 amino acids. V lost 3 bases and J lost 1, with 12 bases in between. This CDR3 is CASSPDDGQNTEAFF. CDR3 coding DNA: TGTGCCAGCTCACCTGACGACGGACAGAACACTGAAGCTTTCTTT.

This chain joins TRBV7-8 and TRBJ1-3, with D unclear. CDR3 length equals 15 residues. Trimming stripped 2 bases from V and 2 bases from J, with 10 bases between. Germline lookup yields CDR1 SGHVS and CDR2 FQNEAQ. The CDR3 region is CASSLPAGTGNTIYF. Here the CDR3 DNA reads TGTGCCAGCAGCTTACCGGCAGGCACTGGAAACACCATATATTTT. Full variable domain (missing parts from reference TRBV7-8 and TRBJ1-3): GAGVSQSPRYKVAKRGQDVALRCDPISGHVSLFWYQQALGQGPEFLTYFQNEAQLDKSGLPSDRFFAERPEGSVSTLKIQRTQQEDSAVYLCASSLPAGTGNTIYFGEGSWLTVV.

The chain employs TRBV13 and TRBJ2-7; 9 nucleotides agree with TRBD1. Looked up from germline, CDR1 is PRHDT and CDR2 is FYEKMQ (reference sequence). This CDR3 region has 17 residues. J was trimmed by 3 bases and V by 5 bases; bases with no gene match: 14. CDR3 nucleotides: TGTGCCAGCAGCCCCCGACCCCCCGGGACAGGGTTCTACGAGCAGTACGTC. It codes for CASSPRPPGTGFYEQYV.